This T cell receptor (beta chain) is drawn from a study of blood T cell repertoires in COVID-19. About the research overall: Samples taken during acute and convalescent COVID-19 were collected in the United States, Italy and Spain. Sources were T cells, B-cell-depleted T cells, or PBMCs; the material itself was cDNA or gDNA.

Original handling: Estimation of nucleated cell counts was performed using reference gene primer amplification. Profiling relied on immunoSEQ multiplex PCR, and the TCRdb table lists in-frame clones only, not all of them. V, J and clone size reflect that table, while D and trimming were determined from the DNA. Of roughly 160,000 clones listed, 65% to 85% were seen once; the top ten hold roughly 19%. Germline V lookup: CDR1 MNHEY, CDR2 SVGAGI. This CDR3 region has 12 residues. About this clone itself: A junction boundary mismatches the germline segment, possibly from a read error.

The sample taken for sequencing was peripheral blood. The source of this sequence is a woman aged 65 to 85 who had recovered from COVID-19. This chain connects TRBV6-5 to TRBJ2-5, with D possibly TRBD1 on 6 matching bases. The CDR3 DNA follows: TGTGCCAGCACCGGAGGACAGTCCGCCCAATACTTC. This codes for CASTGGQSAQYF.